This T cell receptor beta chain stems from a study of blood T cells in healthy people across ages. Primers used in a second PCR of about 6 to 12 cycles were a sample-barcoded 5' primer and a J-beta primer mix. Via MiXCR, TCRdb re-called the 5' RACE reads, giving one row per CDR3 protein. The sample yields 800,000 or so distinct CDR3 sequences, 46% seen once. Every participating donor contributed 7.5 to 10 milliliters of peripheral blood through a draw. This CDR3 has 16 residues. Losses at the gene ends were 5 bases for V and 7 bases for J; bases not matched to a gene: 7. In germline, CDR1 is SGHAT, CDR2 FQNNGV. Regarding the study as a whole: PBMCs left unsorted prevented a conclusive naive versus antigen-experienced comparison.

This clonotype was seen a handful of times. Its antigen is still unknown. The chain couples TRBV11-2 to TRBJ2-1, with 14 positions matching TRBD2. This clonotype was sampled from a man older than 75 in good health. Sequences were obtained from blood. CDR3 sequence: CASSLTGLAGENEQFF. The CDR3 coding sequence is TGTGCCAGCAGCCTTACGGGACTAGCGGGAGAAAATGAGCAGTTCTTC. Drawing the rest from reference TRBV11-2 and TRBJ2-1, the complete variable domain is EAGVAQSPRYKIIEKRQSVAFWCNPISGHATLYWYQQILGQGPKLLIQFQNNGVVDDSQLPKDRFSAERLKGVDSTLKIQPAKLEDSAVYLCASSLTGLAGENEQFFGPGTRLTVL.